These 19 T cell receptor beta chains were all obtained from the same sample, sequenced in a study of T cell responses to AZD1222 COVID-19 vaccine. Assay: immunoSEQ multiplex PCR; the TCRdb copy retains only in-frame clones and omits some. The table records around 160,000 clones, over 75% of them present only once. This material consisted of peripheral blood, taken on day 0 of AZD1222 vaccination. Source of these receptors: an adult in good health.

The genes are TRBV19 and TRBJ2-5; 7 positions match TRBD1. With V trimmed by 3 bases and J by 0 bases, 4 bases remained unmatched. This CDR3 spans 15 amino acids. CDR1 is LNHDA and CDR2 is SQIVND in the germline V gene (reference sequence). CDR3 sequence: CASSMRGTDQETQYF. The CDR3 bases are TGTGCCAGTAGTATGAGGGGGACAGACCAAGAGACCCAGTACTTC.

The V call is TRBV10-2, the J call TRBJ2-1, with 11 bases lining up with TRBD2. Losses at the gene ends were 9 bases for V and 9 bases for J; bases not matched to a gene: 13. This CDR3 spans 15 amino acids. Germline V lookup: CDR1 WSHSY, CDR2 SAAADI. The CDR3 sequence: CASRLAGGPGGEQFF. As DNA, the CDR3 is TGCGCCAGTCGTCTAGCGGGGGGCCCCGGGGGTGAGCAGTTCTTC.

This rearrangement joins TRBV19 to TRBJ1-2, with D possibly matching TRBD1 (5 bases). Germline-derived CDR1 and CDR2 are LNHDA and SQIVND (reference sequence). V was trimmed by 9 bases and J by 2 bases, leaving 7 bases between them. The CDR3 runs to 11 residues. The CDR3 reads CASRDNYGYTF. The CDR3 coding sequence is TGTGCCAGCCGGGACAACTATGGCTACACCTTC.

Only one count was recorded for this clone. The chain is built from TRBV30 and TRBJ1-1, with a tentative D call TRBD1 (6 bases). CDR3 length: 14 residues. The V end was cut by 8 bases, the J end by 7 bases, with 23 bases between. Looked up from germline, CDR1 is GTSNPN and CDR2 is SVGIG (reference sequence). The DNA for the CDR3 is TGTGCCCAAAACGAATTGGGGGCCACGGGTGAAGCTTTCTTT. This translates into CAQNELGATGEAFF.

This sequence joins TRBV7-2 and TRBJ1-2; D gene uncertain. The V gene lost 1 base and the J gene lost 8 bases, with 11 bases spanning the gap. The CDR3 has 13 amino acids. Germline CDR1 is SGHTA and CDR2 is FQGNSA. The CDR3 spells CASSLDSRRGYTF. CDR3 coding DNA: TGTGCCAGCAGCTTAGACTCCCGTCGGGGCTACACCTTC. Looking up the rest from reference TRBV7-2 and TRBJ1-2 gives the full variable domain: GAGVSQSPSNKVTEKGKDVELRCDPISGHTALYWYRQSLGQGLEFLIYFQGNSAPDKSGLPSDRFSAERTGGSVSTLTIQRTQQEDSAVYLCASSLDSRRGYTFGSGTRLTVV.

The gene calls are TRBV5-1 and TRBJ1-1, with D possibly matching TRBD1 (6 bases). Trimming stripped 1 base from V and 4 bases from J, with 11 bases between. The CDR3 runs to 14 residues. The germline V gene has CDR1 SGHRS and CDR2 YFSETQ. CDR3 in amino acids: CASSLSLGGTEAFF. CDR3 sequence (DNA): TGCGCCAGCAGCTTGTCTCTAGGGGGCACTGAAGCTTTCTTT.

The gene calls are TRBV4-3 and TRBJ1-5; tentative D call: TRBD1 (5 bases). This CDR3 spans 13 amino acids. Germline CDR1 LGHNA, CDR2 YSLEER. The V and J ends lost 0 bases and 6 bases respectively, with 6 bases between them. CDR3 in DNA: TGCGCCAGCAGCCAAGATACAGGTCAGCCCCAGCATTTT. It translates to CASSQDTGQPQHF.

The chain combines TRBV27 with TRBJ1-1; TRBD1 matches 8 bases. V shed 5 bases and J 1 base; nucleotides not matched to a gene: 12. The length of the CDR3 is 17 residues. Germline CDR1 reads MNHEY; CDR2 reads SMNVEV (reference sequence). The CDR3 DNA sequence: TGTGCCAGCAGTCCCCACATCGACAGGGGTCGGAACACTGAAGCTTTCTTT. Residues: CASSPHIDRGRNTEAFF.

The gene calls are TRBV7-2 and TRBJ2-7; possible D gene TRBD1, 6 bases. Looked up from germline, CDR1 is SGHTA and CDR2 is FQGNSA. CDR3 length: 14 residues. The V gene lost 5 bases and the J gene lost 0 bases, with 11 bases spanning the gap. The CDR3 reads CASSEQGSSYEQYF. For the CDR3, the DNA is TGTGCCAGCAGCGAACAGGGAAGCTCCTACGAGCAGTACTTC.

This clone was counted once. The gene calls are TRBV7-3 and TRBJ1-1; 7 positions agree with TRBD1. From germline, CDR1 is SGHTA and CDR2 FQGTGA. CDR3 length: 14 residues. Germline trimming cut 4 bases from V and 1 base from J; bases unmatched to any gene: 3. The CDR3 DNA follows: TGTGCCAGCAGCTCCTCAGGGGGGAACACTGAAGCTTTCTTT. Its protein product is CASSSSGGNTEAFF.

The genes are TRBV5-1 and TRBJ1-4, with 7 bases that match TRBD1. The junction had 11 bases not matched to a gene; V was cut back by 3 bases and J by 9 bases. Per germline, CDR1 SGHRS and CDR2 YFSETQ. The CDR3 has 15 amino acids. In DNA, the CDR3 is TGCGCCAGCAGCTCCCTGGAGGGGACAGAAAAAAAACTGTTTTTT. Its protein product is CASSSLEGTEKKLFF.

The V call is TRBV18, the J call TRBJ2-7; 8 bases map to TRBD2. Trimming at V came to 2 bases and at J to 7 bases, leaving 19 bases not matched to a gene. The CDR3 length is 18 residues. The germline gives CDR1 KGHSH, CDR2 LQKENI. CDR3 amino acids: CASSPSTPFGREDGEQYF. The DNA for the CDR3 is TGTGCCAGCTCACCAAGTACCCCCTTCGGGCGGGAGGATGGGGAGCAGTACTTC. Based on the CDR3 plus reference TRBV18 and TRBJ2-7, the full variable domain is NAGVMQNPRHLVRRRGQEARLRCSPMKGHSHVYWYRQLPEEGLKFMVYLQKENIIDESGMPKERFSAEFPKEGPSILRIQQVVRGDSAAYFCASSPSTPFGREDGEQYFGPGTRLTVT.

V and J are TRBV27 and TRBJ1-1; weak D call: TRBD1 (6 bases). Between the trimmed V and J ends, which lost 3 bases and 2 bases, there was a span of 19 bases. CDR1 is MNHEY, CDR2 SMNVEV, per germline (reference sequence). The CDR3 totals 17 residues. In nucleotides, the CDR3 is TGTGCCAGCAGTTTGGGGGCCGGGGCAGGTCGAAACACTGAAGCTTTCTTT. Its protein is CASSLGAGAGRNTEAFF.

The chain uses TRBV5-6 and TRBJ2-6; D not resolved. The CDR3 runs 13 residues. Germline CDR1 SGHDT, CDR2 YYEEEE. V lost 1 base, J lost 3 bases, and 2 bases lay in between. The CDR3: CASSLNGANVLTF. The DNA of the CDR3 is TGTGCCAGCAGCTTGAATGGGGCCAACGTCCTGACTTTC.

V and J are TRBV7-8 and TRBJ2-5; no reliable D call. The V and J ends lost 1 base and 2 bases respectively, with 8 bases between them. Germline lookup yields CDR1 SGHVS and CDR2 FQNEAQ. This CDR3 is 14 amino acids long. The CDR3 region is CASSLGHIQETQYF. Here the CDR3 DNA reads TGTGCCAGCAGCTTAGGGCATATACAAGAGACCCAGTACTTC.

The genes are TRBV14 and TRBJ2-1; D unclear. Deletions cut 4 bases from V and 0 bases from J, with 10 bases between. From germline, CDR1 is SGHDN and CDR2 FVKESK. This CDR3 has 15 residues. CDR3 DNA sequence: TGTGCCAGCAGCCCCGGCTCAAGCTCCTACAATGAGCAGTTCTTC. Encoded protein: CASSPGSSSYNEQFF.

The CDR3 DNA follows: TGTGCCAGCAGGCCGTCAGACAGTAGGAATGAAAAACTGTTTTTT. This sequence encodes CASRPSDSRNEKLFF. The chain joins TRBV5-5 to TRBJ1-4; D is possibly TRBD1 (5 bases). Trimming left V 5 bases short and J 5 bases short, with 16 bases between. Germline assignment: CDR1 SGHKS and CDR2 YYEKEE (reference sequence). The CDR3 length is 15 residues.

The J gene is TRBJ2-1, the V gene TRBV7-3; D gene ambiguous. Germline CDR1 is SGHTA and CDR2 is FQGTGA. V was pared by 8 bases and J by 4 bases, with 9 bases between. This CDR3 is built from 12 residues. CDR3 coding DNA: TGTGCCAGCTCTGTGGGGTACAATGAGCAGTTCTTC. This codes for CASSVGYNEQFF.

V and J are TRBV6-1 and TRBJ2-7; D not certain. The CDR3 consists of 15 residues. V was trimmed by 0 bases and J by 4 bases, leaving 13 bases between them. Looked up from germline, CDR1 is MNHNS and CDR2 is SASEGT. The CDR3 region has the DNA TGTGCCAGCAGTGAAGCGTGGAGAGGAAGTTACGAGCAGTACTTC. This translates into CASSEAWRGSYEQYF.